Presented here are 14 T cell receptor beta chains from one specimen sequenced in a study of T cell changes during pregnancy in multiple sclerosis. Only in-frame clones appear in the TCRdb table, and some are missing; sequencing was by immunoSEQ multiplex PCR. The sample lists 85,000 to 90,000 clones; approximately 95% were seen once. The sequenced sample was peripheral blood, obtained after pregnancy. The receptors come from a female donor in good health, enrolled as a control in a pregnancy study.

The CDR3, as DNA: TGCGCCAGCAGTATGGAGAGGGGACATAGCACAGATACGCAGTATTTT. Translation: CASSMERGHSTDTQYF. This chain links TRBV5-1 with TRBJ2-3, with TRBD1 as a possible D gene (6 bases). Germline CDR1 SGHRS, CDR2 YFSETQ. The V and J ends lost 5 bases and 0 bases respectively, with 16 bases between them. This CDR3 is 16 amino acids long.

The chain recombines TRBV5-8 with TRBJ1-2; D possibly corresponds to TRBD1 (5 bases). Trimming shortened V by 6 bases and J by 8 bases, and 17 bases separated the two germline ends. Germline V CDR1 and CDR2: SGHTS, YDEGEE. This CDR3 comprises 13 residues. CDR3 DNA: TGTGCCAGCACCTTAAGGGGAAGCGAGGGCTACACCTTC. As protein: CASTLRGSEGYTF.

This chain uses TRBV28 with TRBJ1-3, with D possibly TRBD1 on 5 matching bases. The V end was cut by 5 bases, the J end by 0 bases, with 14 bases between. CDR3 size: 16 residues. Germline V CDR1 and CDR2: MDHEN, SYDVKM. This chain's CDR3 is CASSHLQGPSGNTIYF. CDR3 bases: TGTGCCAGCAGTCATTTGCAGGGCCCCTCTGGAAACACCATATATTTT.

The chain is built from TRBV4-1 and TRBJ2-1; 7 bases agree with TRBD2. This CDR3 region has 15 residues. Trimming took 3 bases from V and 0 from J; bases not matched to a gene: 2. Germline V CDR1 and CDR2: MGHRA, YSYEKL. For the CDR3, the DNA is TGCGCCAGCAGCCAGGGACTAAGCTCCTACAATGAGCAGTTCTTC. Translation gives CASSQGLSSYNEQFF.

The CDR3, as DNA: TGTGCCAGCAGCCCAGTATACAATGAGCAGTTCTTC. Residues: CASSPVYNEQFF. The V and J genes are TRBV9 and TRBJ2-1; D gene unclear. The germline V gene encodes CDR1 SGDLS and CDR2 YYNGEE. V lost 4 bases to trimming and J lost 4 bases, with 6 bases between them. The CDR3 length is 12 residues.

This rearrangement joins TRBV5-1 to TRBJ2-5, with unresolved D. Germline V lookup: CDR1 SGHRS, CDR2 YFSETQ. This CDR3 is 14 amino acids long. V was shortened by 5 bases and J by 1 base, with 12 bases between the two germline ends. The CDR3 DNA follows: TGCGCCAGCAGTACTCTAGGTATCCAAGAGACCCAGTACTTC. Translating it yields CASSTLGIQETQYF. Full variable domain (outside the CDR3, taken from reference TRBV5-1 and TRBJ2-5): KAGVTQTPRYLIKTRGQQVTLSCSPISGHRSVSWYQQTPGQGLQFLFEYFSETQRNKGNFPGRFSGRQFSNSRSEMNVSTLELGDSALYLCASSTLGIQETQYFGPGTRLLVL.

The CDR3 DNA sequence: TGTGCCAGCTCCGGGTCCTACGAGCAGTACTTC. Translating it yields CASSGSYEQYF. The chain recombines TRBV19 with TRBJ2-7; D remains unclear. V gave up 9 bases and J gave up 1 base, with 7 bases separating them. The CDR3 has 11 residues. The germline V gene encodes CDR1 LNHDA and CDR2 SQIVND (reference sequence).

The gene calls are TRBV7-8 and TRBJ1-2; 7 positions agree with TRBD1. Germline V gives CDR1 SGHVS, CDR2 FQNEAQ. The CDR3 consists of 15 residues. V trimming: 2 bases; J trimming: 7 bases; junction bases outside the gene matches: 10. The CDR3 nucleotides are TGTGCCAGCAGCTTAAGACGACAGGGAATGGCTGGCTACACCTTC. Encoded protein: CASSLRRQGMAGYTF.

This clone was seen just once. The rearrangement uses TRBV5-1 and TRBJ2-2; D not resolved. Germline loops: CDR1 SGHRS, CDR2 YFSETQ. V was trimmed by 2 bases and J by 0 bases, leaving 8 bases between them. The CDR3 totals 15 residues. CDR3 nucleotides: TGCGCCAGCAGCTTTGACACGCCGAACACCGGGGAGCTGTTTTTT. This codes for CASSFDTPNTGELFF.

J is TRBJ2-1 and V is TRBV27; the match to TRBD2 covers 7 bases. V trimming: 3 bases; J trimming: 7 bases; junction bases outside the gene matches: 12. The CDR3 runs 16 residues. From germline, CDR1 is MNHEY and CDR2 SMNVEV (reference sequence). CDR3 protein: CASSLEGGRSWNEQFF. As DNA, the CDR3 is TGTGCCAGCAGTTTGGAGGGCGGGAGATCTTGGAATGAGCAGTTCTTC.

The chain recombines TRBV28 with TRBJ2-2; TRBD1 aligns across 7 bases. CDR3 length: 15 amino acids. Germline V gene lookup returns CDR1 MDHEN and CDR2 SYDVKM. The junction had 6 bases not matched to a gene; V was cut back by 6 bases and J by 2 bases. The CDR3 nucleotides are TGTGCCAGCAGGACAAGGGACAGAAACACCGGGGAGCTGTTTTTT. Protein sequence: CASRTRDRNTGELFF. The complete variable domain, with remaining parts taken from reference TRBV28 and TRBJ2-2, reads DVKVTQSSRYLVKRTGEKVFLECVQDMDHENMFWYRQDPGLGLRLIYFSYDVKMKEKGDIPEGYSVSREKKERFSLILESASTNQTSMYLCASRTRDRNTGELFFGEGSRLTVL.

The chain employs TRBV4-1 and TRBJ2-7, with TRBD1 identical over 10 bases. V lost 4 bases, J lost 2 bases, and 8 bases stayed unmatched. CDR1 is MGHRA and CDR2 is YSYEKL in the germline V gene. The CDR3 spans 16 residues. CDR3 nucleotide sequence: TGCGCCAGCAGCCTATCCCCGGGACAGGGGACCTACGAGCAGTACTTC. Residues: CASSLSPGQGTYEQYF.

This chain connects TRBV13 to TRBJ2-7; perhaps TRBD2 as D (5 bases). In germline, CDR1 is PRHDT, CDR2 FYEKMQ (reference sequence). Trimming removed 0 bases at V and 2 bases at J, with 20 bases between. This CDR3 comprises 18 residues. The CDR3 bases are TGTGCCAGCAGCTTAGGCCTTTCGCGCAGAGCGGCTACCTACGAGCAGTACTTC. This gives the protein CASSLGLSRRAATYEQYF.

CDR3 nucleotide sequence: TGTGCCAGCAGTGAAGCGGCCCGCTCTGGGGCCAACGTCCTGACTTTC. It is translated as CASSEAARSGANVLTF. This chain links TRBV2 with TRBJ2-6, with unresolved D. The CDR3 is 16 amino acids. Germline assignment: CDR1 SNHLY and CDR2 FYNNEI. V was clipped by 0 bases and J by 0 bases, with 6 bases between them.